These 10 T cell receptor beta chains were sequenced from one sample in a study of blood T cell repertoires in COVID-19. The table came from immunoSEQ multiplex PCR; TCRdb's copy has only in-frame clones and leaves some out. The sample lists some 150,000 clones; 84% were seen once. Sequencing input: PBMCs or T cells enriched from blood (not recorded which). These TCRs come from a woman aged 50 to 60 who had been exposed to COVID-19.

CDR3 region: CASSPLTGGAGSPLHF. The CDR3 nucleotides read TGTGCCAGCAGTCCGTTGACAGGGGGCGCGGGTTCACCCCTCCACTTT. The chain recombines TRBV27 with TRBJ1-6; 10 nucleotides agree with TRBD1. Germline-derived CDR1 and CDR2 are MNHEY and SMNVEV (reference sequence). The CDR3 is made up of 16 amino acids. V dropped 5 bases and J dropped 9; count of bases not matched to a gene: 10.

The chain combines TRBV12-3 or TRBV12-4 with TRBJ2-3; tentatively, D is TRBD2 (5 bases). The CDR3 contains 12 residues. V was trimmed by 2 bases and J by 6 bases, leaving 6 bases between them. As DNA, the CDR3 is TGTGCCAGCAGTTTACCGGGGGATACGCAGTATTTT. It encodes CASSLPGDTQYF.

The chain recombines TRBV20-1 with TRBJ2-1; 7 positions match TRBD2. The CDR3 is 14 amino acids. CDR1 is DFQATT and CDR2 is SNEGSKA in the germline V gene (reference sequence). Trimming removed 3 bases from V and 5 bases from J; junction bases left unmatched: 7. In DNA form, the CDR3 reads TGCAGTGCTAGTCGGGGGGTGAGGGACAATGAGCAGTTCTTC. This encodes CSASRGVRDNEQFF.

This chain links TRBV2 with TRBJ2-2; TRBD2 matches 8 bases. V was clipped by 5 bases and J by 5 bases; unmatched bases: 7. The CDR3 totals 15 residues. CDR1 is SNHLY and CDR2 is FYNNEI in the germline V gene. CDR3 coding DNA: TGTGCCAGCAGTCTTTCGCGGGGGGTAACCGGGGAGCTGTTTTTT. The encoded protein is CASSLSRGVTGELFF.

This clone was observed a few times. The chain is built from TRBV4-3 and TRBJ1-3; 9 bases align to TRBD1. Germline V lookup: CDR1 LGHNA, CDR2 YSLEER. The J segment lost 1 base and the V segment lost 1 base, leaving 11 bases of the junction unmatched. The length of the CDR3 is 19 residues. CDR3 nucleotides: TGCGCCAGCAGCCAAGTGATGGCCCCGGGACAGGGATCTGGAAACACCATATATTTT. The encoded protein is CASSQVMAPGQGSGNTIYF.

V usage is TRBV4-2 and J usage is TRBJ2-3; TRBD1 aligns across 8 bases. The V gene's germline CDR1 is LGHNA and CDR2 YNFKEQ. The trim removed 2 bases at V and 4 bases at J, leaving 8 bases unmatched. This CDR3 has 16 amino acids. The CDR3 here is CASSQSLGQGADTQYF. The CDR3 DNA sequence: TGTGCCAGCAGCCAATCCCTCGGACAGGGAGCAGATACGCAGTATTTT.

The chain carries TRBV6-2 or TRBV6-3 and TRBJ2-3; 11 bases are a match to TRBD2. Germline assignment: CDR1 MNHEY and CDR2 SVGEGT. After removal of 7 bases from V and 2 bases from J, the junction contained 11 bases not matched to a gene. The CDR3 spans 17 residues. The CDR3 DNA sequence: TGTGCCAGCACCCCCCTAGCGGGGGGTTTCTTCACAGATACGCAGTATTTT. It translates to CASTPLAGGFFTDTQYF.

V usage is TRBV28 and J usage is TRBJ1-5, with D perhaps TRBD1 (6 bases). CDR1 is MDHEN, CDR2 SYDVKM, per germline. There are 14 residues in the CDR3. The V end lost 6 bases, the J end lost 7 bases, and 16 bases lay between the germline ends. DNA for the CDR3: TGTGCCAGCAGACTAGAGGGGGTGAGGCAGCCCCAGCATTTT. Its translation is CASRLEGVRQPQHF.

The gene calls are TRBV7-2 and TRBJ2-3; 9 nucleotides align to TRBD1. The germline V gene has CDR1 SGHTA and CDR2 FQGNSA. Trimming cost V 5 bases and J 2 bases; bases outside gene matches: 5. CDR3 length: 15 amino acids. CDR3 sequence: CASSPGTGHTDTQYF. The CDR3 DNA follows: TGTGCCAGCAGCCCAGGGACAGGGCACACAGATACGCAGTATTTT. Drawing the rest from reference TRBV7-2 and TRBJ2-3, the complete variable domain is GAGVSQSPSNKVTEKGKDVELRCDPISGHTALYWYRQSLGQGLEFLIYFQGNSAPDKSGLPSDRFSAERTGGSVSTLTIQRTQQEDSAVYLCASSPGTGHTDTQYFGPGTRLTVL.

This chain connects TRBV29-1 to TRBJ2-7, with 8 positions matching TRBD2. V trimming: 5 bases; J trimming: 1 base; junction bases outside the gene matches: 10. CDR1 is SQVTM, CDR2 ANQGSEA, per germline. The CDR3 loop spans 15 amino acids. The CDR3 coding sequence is TGCAGCGTTCTGACAATTGGCGGGGGGTCCTACGAGCAGTACTTC. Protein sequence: CSVLTIGGGSYEQYF.